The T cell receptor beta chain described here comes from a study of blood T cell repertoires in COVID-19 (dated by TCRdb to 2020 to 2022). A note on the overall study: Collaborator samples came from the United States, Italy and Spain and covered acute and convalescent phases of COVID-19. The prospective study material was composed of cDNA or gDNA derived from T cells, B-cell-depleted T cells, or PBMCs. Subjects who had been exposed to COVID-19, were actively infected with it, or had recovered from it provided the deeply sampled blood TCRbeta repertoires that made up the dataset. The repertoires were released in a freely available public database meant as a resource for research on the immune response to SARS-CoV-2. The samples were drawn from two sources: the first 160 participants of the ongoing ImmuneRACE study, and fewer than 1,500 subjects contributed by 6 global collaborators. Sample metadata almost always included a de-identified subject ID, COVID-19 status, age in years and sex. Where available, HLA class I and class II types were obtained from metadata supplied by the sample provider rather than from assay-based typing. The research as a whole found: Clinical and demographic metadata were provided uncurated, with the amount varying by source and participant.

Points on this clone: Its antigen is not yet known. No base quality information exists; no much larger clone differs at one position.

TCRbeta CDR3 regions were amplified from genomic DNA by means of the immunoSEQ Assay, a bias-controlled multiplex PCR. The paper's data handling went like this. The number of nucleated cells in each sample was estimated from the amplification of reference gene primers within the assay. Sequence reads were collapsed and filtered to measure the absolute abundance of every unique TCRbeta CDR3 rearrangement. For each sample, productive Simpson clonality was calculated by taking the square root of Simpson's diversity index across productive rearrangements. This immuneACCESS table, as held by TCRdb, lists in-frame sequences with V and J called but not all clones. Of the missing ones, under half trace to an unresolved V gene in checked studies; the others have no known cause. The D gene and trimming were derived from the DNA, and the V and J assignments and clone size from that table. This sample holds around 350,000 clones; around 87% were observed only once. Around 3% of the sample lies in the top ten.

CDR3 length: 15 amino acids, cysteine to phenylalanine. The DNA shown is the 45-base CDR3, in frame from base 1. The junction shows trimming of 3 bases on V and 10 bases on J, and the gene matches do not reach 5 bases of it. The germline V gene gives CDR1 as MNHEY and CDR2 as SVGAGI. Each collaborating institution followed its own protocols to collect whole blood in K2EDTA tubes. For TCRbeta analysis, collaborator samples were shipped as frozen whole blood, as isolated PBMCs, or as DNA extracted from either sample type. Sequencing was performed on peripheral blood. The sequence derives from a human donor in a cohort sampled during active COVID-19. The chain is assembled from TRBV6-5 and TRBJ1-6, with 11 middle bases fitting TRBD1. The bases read TGTGCCAGCAGTTATTCGGGACAGGGGGGGTCACCCCTCCACTTT. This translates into CASSYSGQGGSPLHF.